The sequence of this T cell receptor (beta chain) was determined in a study of blood T cell repertoires in COVID-19 (dated by TCRdb to about 2020). General notes on the study: Samples from collaborators originated in the United States, Italy and Spain and spanned both the acute and convalescent phases of COVID-19. Samples were obtained from the ongoing ImmuneRACE study (first 160 participants) and from some 1,300 subjects provided by 6 global collaborators. The material from the prospective study consisted of cDNA or gDNA derived from T cells, B-cell-depleted T cells, or PBMCs. The repertoires were released in a freely available public database meant as a resource for research on the immune response to SARS-CoV-2. Sample metadata almost always included a de-identified subject ID, COVID-19 status, age in years and sex. Deeply sampled blood TCRbeta repertoires from subjects exposed to, actively infected with, or recovered from COVID-19 were included in the dataset. HLA class I and class II types, where available, came from metadata supplied by the sample provider rather than from assay-based typing. Summary of the overall study and its limitations: The amount of clinical and demographic metadata varied by source and participant and was provided uncurated.

Spanning cysteine to phenylalanine, the CDR3 consists of 16 amino acids. Just the 48-base CDR3 DNA is kept, in frame starting at base 1. V ends up 1 base short and J 2 bases short, with an unmatched junction base count of 7. Looking up the germline V gene yields CDR1 SGHRS and CDR2 YFSETQ. Notes on this clone: Its antigen is still unknown. No much larger clonotype is one base removed from it; base qualities were not supplied.

The collaborating institutions used their own protocols to collect whole blood in K2EDTA tubes. Collaborator samples were shipped for TCRbeta analysis as frozen whole blood, isolated PBMCs, or DNA extracted from either sample type. TCRbeta CDR3 regions were amplified from genomic DNA using the immunoSEQ Assay, a bias-controlled multiplex PCR. Per the authors' processing: Nucleated cell counts per sample were estimated from amplification of reference gene primers within the assay. Sequence reads were collapsed and filtered to measure the absolute abundance of every unique TCRbeta CDR3 rearrangement. For each sample, productive Simpson clonality was calculated as the square root of Simpson's diversity index across productive rearrangements. TCRdb mirrors the immuneACCESS table, restricted to in-frame sequences. Some clones are absent from its copies; in checked studies, under half trace to an unresolved V gene, and the reason for the others is unknown. V, J and clone size reflect that table, while D and trimming were determined from the DNA. The sample contains under 300,000 clones, 80% to 85% of them found a single time. The ten largest clones capture over 2.5% of the sample.

The receptor chain draws on TRBV5-1 and TRBJ2-3, and TRBD1 matches 7 of the central bases. Specimen: peripheral blood. This clonotype was sampled from a woman in her sixties with active or convalescent COVID-19. The DNA sequence is given as TGCGCCAGCAGCTTGCCACGACAGGGAGCCACAGATACGCAGTATTTT. Translated, it reads CASSLPRQGATDTQYF.